This TCR beta chain was captured in a study of shared T cell receptors in the human thymus. Germline V gives CDR1 SGHKS, CDR2 YYEKEE (reference sequence). V was pared by 5 bases and J by 4 bases, with 15 bases between. This CDR3 region has 14 residues. Generated by immunoSEQ multiplex PCR, the TCRdb table keeps only in-frame clones and is missing some. Of 650,000 to 950,000 clones detected, approximately 83% appear once; the ten largest clones hold under 0.012%. These data are also associated with another study on human thymus T cells. According to that study: Resections obtained during corrective heart surgery supplied the thymus tissue. What appeared biased in thymic and blood repertoires was the usage of V and J genes.

The chain joins TRBV5-5 to TRBJ1-1, with a possible D match to TRBD1 (6 bases). The receptor was isolated from a girl less than two years old with a congenital heart defect. The sequenced sample was thymocytes. The CDR3: CASRERGRITEAFF. The DNA of the CDR3 is TGTGCCAGCAGGGAGCGGGGGCGGATCACTGAAGCTTTCTTT.